This is a list of T cell receptor beta chains from one sample in a study of shared clonotypes between healthy human individuals. Generated by immunoSEQ multiplex PCR, the TCRdb table keeps only in-frame clones and is missing some. In the table there are about 2.4 million clones, 93% of which are singletons. Sequenced: naive CD4+ T cells from PBMCs. Every receptor here comes from a young man in good health. Some clones in this sample may be carry-over from other donors' samples. Each CDR3 is given with its conserved first and last residue. The D gene is left open where the match is weak. Only part of the rows carry a size: once, few, many, or a class if the clone is expanded.

V	J	size	D	CDR3	DNA
TRBV4-3	TRBJ2-4	NA	TRBD2	CASSQDPGGRTKNIQYF	TGCGCCAGCAGCCAAGATCCGGGGGGGCGGACCAAAAACATTCAGTACTTC
TRBV6-6	TRBJ2-7	NA	NA	CASSPGVEQYF	TGTGCCAGCAGTCCAGGCGTCGAGCAGTACTTC
TRBV7-8	TRBJ1-1	few	TRBD1	CASSPDRVMNTEAFF	TGTGCCAGCAGTCCAGACAGGGTGATGAACACTGAAGCTTTCTTT
TRBV30	TRBJ2-5	NA	NA	CAWSDQNRRVETQYF	TGTGCCTGGAGTGACCAAAATCGTCGCGTTGAGACCCAGTACTTC
TRBV9	TRBJ2-3	NA	NA	CASSVGGRFTDTQYF	TGTGCCAGCAGCGTAGGGGGCAGGTTCACAGATACGCAGTATTTT
TRBV5-1	TRBJ2-2	NA	NA	CASSLPLPDTNTGELFF	TGCGCCAGCAGCTTGCCCCTCCCGGATACGAACACCGGGGAGCTGTTTTTT
TRBV5-1	TRBJ1-3	NA	NA	CASSWDGPSSGNTIYF	TGCGCCAGCAGCTGGGATGGACCGAGCTCTGGAAACACCATATATTTT
TRBV5-4	TRBJ2-7	NA	TRBD2	CASSSGTSGLYEQYF	TGTGCCAGCAGCTCCGGGACTAGCGGGCTCTACGAGCAGTACTTC
TRBV15	TRBJ2-5	NA	TRBD1	CATSRGQGRWETQYF	TGTGCCACCAGCAGGGGACAGGGGAGGTGGGAGACCCAGTACTTC
TRBV19	TRBJ1-2	NA	TRBD1	CASSTRQGANYGYTF	TGTGCCAGTAGTACCCGACAGGGAGCTAACTATGGCTACACCTTC
TRBV11-2	TRBJ2-2	NA	NA	CASSLLRGGTTGELFF	TGTGCCAGCAGCCTCCTTAGGGGGGGAACCACCGGGGAGCTGTTTTTT
TRBV7-2	TRBJ2-3	NA	NA	CASSLVGSTDTQYF	TGTGCCAGCAGCTTAGTTGGGTCCACAGATACGCAGTATTTT
TRBV2	TRBJ2-1	NA	TRBD2	CASSAGLAPLDEQFF	TGTGCCAGCAGTGCGGGACTAGCGCCCCTGGATGAGCAGTTCTTC
TRBV27	TRBJ1-1	NA	TRBD1	CASSGRGTGNTEAFF	TGTGCCAGCAGCGGCCGGGGGACAGGGAACACTGAAGCTTTCTTT
TRBV6-5	TRBJ2-7	NA	NA	CASSRFGDSYEQYF	TGTGCCAGCAGTCGATTTGGAGACAGCTACGAGCAGTACTTC
TRBV28	TRBJ1-4	NA	NA	CASSSTEKLFF	TGTGCCAGCAGTTCGACTGAAAAACTGTTTTTT
TRBV9	TRBJ1-1	NA	NA	CASSVGSSVRGLRAFF	TGTGCCAGCAGCGTAGGGTCGAGTGTAAGGGGACTTAGAGCTTTCTTT
TRBV9	TRBJ1-5	NA	NA	CASSVAPGQPQHF	TGTGCCAGCAGCGTAGCGCCCGGTCAGCCCCAGCATTTT
TRBV7-9	TRBJ1-1	few	NA	CASSFTQGPTEAFF	TGTGCCAGCAGCTTCACCCAGGGTCCAACTGAAGCTTTCTTT